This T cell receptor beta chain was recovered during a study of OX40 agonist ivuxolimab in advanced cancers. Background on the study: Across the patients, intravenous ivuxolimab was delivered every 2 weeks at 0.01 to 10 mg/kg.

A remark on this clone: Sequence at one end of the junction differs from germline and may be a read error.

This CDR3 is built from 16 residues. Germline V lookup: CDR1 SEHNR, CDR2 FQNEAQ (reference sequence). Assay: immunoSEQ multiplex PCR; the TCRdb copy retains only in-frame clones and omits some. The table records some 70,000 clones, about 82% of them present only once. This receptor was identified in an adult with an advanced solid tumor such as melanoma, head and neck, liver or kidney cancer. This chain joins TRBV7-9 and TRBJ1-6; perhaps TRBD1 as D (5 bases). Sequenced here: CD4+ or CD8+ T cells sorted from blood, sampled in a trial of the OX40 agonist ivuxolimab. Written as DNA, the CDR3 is TGTGCCAGCAGCCCGCGGGGGAGCTCCTATATTTCACCCCTCCACTTT. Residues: CASSPRGSSYISPLHF.